This is a list of T cell receptor beta chains from one sample in a study of T-cell reconstitution after alpha-beta-depleted transplantation in children. MiXCR, applied by TCRdb to the PCR reads, yields one record per CDR3 protein. There are 490,000 or so distinct CDR3 sequences in the sample; about 12% occur only once, and under 7% lies in the top ten. The sequencing used PBMCs from the stem cell graft donor, collected from the stem cell graft. These receptors all stem from a human donor who donated a stem cell graft to a child with combined immunodeficiency. Each CDR3 is given with its conserved first and last residue. Each record gives: V gene, D gene, clone size, J gene, CDR3 DNA, CDR3 protein. D genes are given only for firm matches. Size is stated for part of the rows, as once, few or many counts, or as a class when the clone is expanded.

TRBV27	NA	many	TRBJ2-1	TGTGCCAGCACCGGAAGGTGGAATGAGCAGTTCTTC	CASTGRWNEQFF
TRBV7-9	TRBD1	NA	TRBJ2-5	TGTGCCAGCAGCCCCGGGACAGGGATAGAAGGTCAAGAGACCCAGTACTTC	CASSPGTGIEGQETQYF
TRBV6-1	TRBD1	few	TRBJ2-7	TGTGCCAGCAGCCTCTCCGGGACAGGGGTCCGCGAGCAGTACTTC	CASSLSGTGVREQYF
TRBV18	NA	few	TRBJ2-7	TGTGCCAGCTCACCAGGAATAGAGTGGGAGGGGACAACCTACGAGCAGTACTTC	CASSPGIEWEGTTYEQYF
TRBV10-3	NA	NA	TRBJ2-7	TGTGCCACCAGGCCCTATACGGGTAGCTCCTACGAGCAGTACTTC	CATRPYTGSSYEQYF
TRBV24-1	TRBD1	NA	TRBJ2-2	TGTGCCACCAGTAAAGGGACAGGGAGCGGGGAGCTGTTTTTT	CATSKGTGSGELFF
TRBV20-1	NA	few	TRBJ1-2	TGCAGTGTGTCCCGGCCCGGAGGTTTTGATGGCTACACCTTC	CSVSRPGGFDGYTF
TRBV7-9	NA	NA	TRBJ1-6	TGTGCCAGCAGCTTAGCGGGGTTGTGGGATTCACCCCTCCACTTT	CASSLAGLWDSPLHF
TRBV21-1	NA	few	TRBJ2-1	TGTGCCAGCAGCAAAGGAACGGGGCTTCCGGTTAGTGAGCAGTTCTTC	CASSKGTGLPVSEQFF
TRBV6-1	TRBD2	few	TRBJ2-1	TGTGCCAGTACCGAGACTAGCGACAATGAGCAGTTCTTC	CASTETSDNEQFF
TRBV6-5	NA	many	TRBJ1-3	TGTGCCAGCAGTCACAGGAGCTCTGGAAACACCATATATTTT	CASSHRSSGNTIYF
TRBV27	TRBD2	NA	TRBJ2-3	TGTGCCAGCAGTTTGGGACTAGCGGGGGGGAGCACAGATACGCAGTATTTT	CASSLGLAGGSTDTQYF
TRBV7-7	NA	many	TRBJ2-5	TGTGCTAGCAGCCCCCGCCGGGACTTGCAAGAGACCCAGTACTTC	CASSPRRDLQETQYF
TRBV28	NA	NA	TRBJ2-5	TGTGCCAGCAGTTTACGCGGGACTGGAACGTTCCAAGAGACCCAGTACTTC	CASSLRGTGTFQETQYF
TRBV11-2	TRBD2	few	TRBJ2-7	TGTGCCAGCAGCTCCGTGGGGACTAGCGCTTCCTACGAGCAGTACTTC	CASSSVGTSASYEQYF
TRBV7-2	NA	NA	TRBJ2-5	TGTGCCAGCAGCTTAATTGGGACCAGGGGAAGGGAGACCCAGTACTTC	CASSLIGTRGRETQYF
TRBV20-1	NA	many	TRBJ1-1	TGCAGTGCTTATGGGGGGCACACTGAAGCTTTCTTT	CSAYGGHTEAFF
TRBV6-2/TRBV6-3	NA	few	TRBJ2-7	TGTGCCAGCAGTTATCCGGACGACGAGCAGTACTTC	CASSYPDDEQYF
TRBV7-2	NA	few	TRBJ2-5	TGTGCCAGCAGCTCCCCAATCAGGGGGGTCCAAGAGACCCAGTACTTC	CASSSPIRGVQETQYF
TRBV10-3	NA	NA	TRBJ1-1	TGTGCCATCACTCTCGACCCGAACACTGAAGCTTTCTTT	CAITLDPNTEAFF
TRBV7-8	NA	many	TRBJ2-2	TGTGCCAGCAGCTTAACCTCCGGGTCGAACACCGGGGAGCTGTTTTTT	CASSLTSGSNTGELFF
TRBV12-3/TRBV12-4	NA	NA	TRBJ2-3	TGTGCCAGCAGGCCTTGGATGAACACAGATACGCAGTATTTT	CASRPWMNTDTQYF
TRBV19	NA	many	TRBJ2-3	TGTGCCAGTAGTATAGAGGACAAATACACAGATACGCAGTATTTT	CASSIEDKYTDTQYF
TRBV12-3/TRBV12-4	TRBD1	NA	TRBJ2-5	TGTGCCAGCAGAAGGGACAGGGGTCGGGAGACCCAGTACTTC	CASRRDRGRETQYF
TRBV12-3/TRBV12-4	NA	many	TRBJ2-3	TGTGCCAGCAGTTTTCTTGGCACAGATACGCAGTATTTT	CASSFLGTDTQYF
TRBV6-1	NA	NA	TRBJ1-1	TGTGCCAGCAGTCAAGGACAGTGGGACACTGAAGCTTTCTTT	CASSQGQWDTEAFF
TRBV3-1	TRBD2	few	TRBJ2-1	TGTGCCAGCAGCCTTAGCGGGGGGGTGTTC	CASSLSGGVF
TRBV6-5	NA	many	TRBJ2-7	TGTGCCACGGGGGCCGACTACGAGCAGTACTTC	CATGADYEQYF
TRBV21-1	NA	NA	TRBJ2-7	TGTGCCAGCAGCCCTGGACAGGGCACCTTAAAGTACTTC	CASSPGQGTLKYF
TRBV11-2	NA	NA	TRBJ2-2	TGTGCCAGCAGCCTAACTTATAGCAGGAACACCGGGGAGCTGTTTTTT	CASSLTYSRNTGELFF
TRBV12-3/TRBV12-4	NA	NA	TRBJ2-2	TGTGCCAGCAGTTTAACCCTGAACCCCGGGGAGCTGTTTTTT	CASSLTLNPGELFF
TRBV30	TRBD2	NA	TRBJ2-1	TGTGCCTGGAGGACTAGCGGGAGGACTGAGCAGTTCTTC	CAWRTSGRTEQFF
TRBV19	NA	NA	TRBJ1-1	TGTGCCAGTAGTTTCGGGGGGACTGAAGTTTTCTTT	CASSFGGTEVFF
TRBV6-2/TRBV6-3	TRBD1	few	TRBJ1-6	TGTGCCAGCAGGAGGACAGGGGACGAATCACCCCTCCACTTT	CASRRTGDESPLHF
TRBV3-1	TRBD1	NA	TRBJ2-7	TGTGCCAGCAGCCAAGTAAGGGACAGGGAGGTCAACGAGCAGTACTTC	CASSQVRDREVNEQYF
TRBV12-3/TRBV12-4	NA	many	TRBJ2-2	TGTGCCAGCAGTTGGGGGCCGCTCAGTTCCGGGGAGCTGTTTTTT	CASSWGPLSSGELFF
TRBV6-2/TRBV6-3	TRBD1	NA	TRBJ2-7	TGTGCCAGCAGCCTCGGACAGGCGAACTCCTACGAGCAGTACTTC	CASSLGQANSYEQYF
TRBV7-9	TRBD2	NA	TRBJ2-3	TGTGCCAGCAGCTTTCTAGCGGAGGAAGAGACAGATACGCAGTATTTT	CASSFLAEEETDTQYF
TRBV24-1	TRBD2	many	TRBJ2-1	TGTGCCACCAGTGGGGGACTACCCGGGAGAGTCGATGAGCAGTTCTTC	CATSGGLPGRVDEQFF
TRBV9	NA	NA	TRBJ2-2	TGTGCCAGCAGCGTAAACGGGGAGCTGTTTTTT	CASSVNGELFF
TRBV7-2	NA	few	TRBJ2-5	TGTGCCAGCAGAGGTAGTAAGACCCAGTACTTC	CASRGSKTQYF
TRBV15	NA	NA	TRBJ1-5	TGTGCCACCAGCATGGACGTGGCTGTTCAGCCCCAGCATTTT	CATSMDVAVQPQHF
TRBV29-1	TRBD2	few	TRBJ2-2	TGCAGCGTTGCAAGCGGGGGCTTCTCGTCCGGGGAGCTGTTTTTT	CSVASGGFSSGELFF
TRBV7-9	NA	few	TRBJ2-1	TGTGCCAGCAGCTTAGCAGGGAATCAATACAATGAGCAGTTCTTC	CASSLAGNQYNEQFF
TRBV3-1	TRBD1	once	TRBJ2-3	TGTGCCAGCAGCCAAGACCGGCTAGGGGGCGGGTTGGATACGCAGTATTTT	CASSQDRLGGGLDTQYF
TRBV7-3	TRBD1	few	TRBJ2-2	TGTGCCAGCAGCTTATATTCAGGGGGCAGATCCACCGGGGAGCTGTTTTTT	CASSLYSGGRSTGELFF
TRBV12-3/TRBV12-4	NA	many	TRBJ2-7	TGTGCCAGCAGTTTTAGTCTCCTCGAGCAGTACTTC	CASSFSLLEQYF